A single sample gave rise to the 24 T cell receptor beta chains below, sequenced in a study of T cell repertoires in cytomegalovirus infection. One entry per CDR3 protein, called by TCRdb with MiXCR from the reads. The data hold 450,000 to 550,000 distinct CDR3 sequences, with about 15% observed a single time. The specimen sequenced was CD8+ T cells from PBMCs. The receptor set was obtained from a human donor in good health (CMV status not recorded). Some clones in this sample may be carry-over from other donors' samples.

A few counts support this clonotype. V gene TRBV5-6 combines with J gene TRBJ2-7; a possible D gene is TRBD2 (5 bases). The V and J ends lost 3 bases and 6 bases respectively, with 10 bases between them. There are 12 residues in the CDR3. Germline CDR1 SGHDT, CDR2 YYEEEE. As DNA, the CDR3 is TGTGCCAGCAGCTCGGCAGAGGGCGAGCAGTACTTC. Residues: CASSSAEGEQYF.

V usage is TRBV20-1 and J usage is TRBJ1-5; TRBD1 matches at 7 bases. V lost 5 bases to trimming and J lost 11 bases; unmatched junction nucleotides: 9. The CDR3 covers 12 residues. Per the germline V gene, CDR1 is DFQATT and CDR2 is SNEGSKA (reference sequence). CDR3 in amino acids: CSARDSGASQHF. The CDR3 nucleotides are TGCAGTGCTCGGGACAGTGGAGCGTCCCAGCATTTT.

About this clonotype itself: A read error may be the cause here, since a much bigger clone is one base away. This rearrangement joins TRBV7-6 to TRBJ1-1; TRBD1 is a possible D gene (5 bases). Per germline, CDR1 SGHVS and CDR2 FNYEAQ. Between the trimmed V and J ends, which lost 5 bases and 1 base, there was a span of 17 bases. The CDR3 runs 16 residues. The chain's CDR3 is CASSRTLGERNTEAFF. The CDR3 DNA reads TGTGCCAGCAGCCGAACCTTGGGGGAACGGAACACTGAAGCTTTCTTT.

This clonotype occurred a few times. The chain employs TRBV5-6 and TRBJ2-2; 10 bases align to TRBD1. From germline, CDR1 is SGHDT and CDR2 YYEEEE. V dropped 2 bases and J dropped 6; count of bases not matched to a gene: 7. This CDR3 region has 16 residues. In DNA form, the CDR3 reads TGTGCCAGCAGCTTAGGGACAGGGGTTATCGCCGGGGAGCTGTTTTTT. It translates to CASSLGTGVIAGELFF.

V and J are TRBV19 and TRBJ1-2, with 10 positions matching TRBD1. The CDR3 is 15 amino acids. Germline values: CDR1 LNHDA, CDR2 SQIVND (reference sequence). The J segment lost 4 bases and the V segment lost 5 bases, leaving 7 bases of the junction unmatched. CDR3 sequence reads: CASSAPGTGAYGYTF. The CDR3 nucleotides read TGTGCCAGTAGTGCCCCCGGGACAGGGGCCTATGGCTACACCTTC.

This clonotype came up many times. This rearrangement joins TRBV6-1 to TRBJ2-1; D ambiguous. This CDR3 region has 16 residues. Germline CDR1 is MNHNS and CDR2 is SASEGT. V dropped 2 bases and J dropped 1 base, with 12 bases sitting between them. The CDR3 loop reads CASSEFLGNSYNEQFF. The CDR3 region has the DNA TGTGCCAGCAGTGAATTCTTAGGTAATTCCTACAATGAGCAGTTCTTC.

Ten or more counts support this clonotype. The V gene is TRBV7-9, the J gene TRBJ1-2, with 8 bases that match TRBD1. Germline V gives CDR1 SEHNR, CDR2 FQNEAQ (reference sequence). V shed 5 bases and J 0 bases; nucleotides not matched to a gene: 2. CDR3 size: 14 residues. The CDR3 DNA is TGTGCCAGCAGCCGACAGGGGCCTAACTATGGCTACACCTTC. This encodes CASSRQGPNYGYTF.

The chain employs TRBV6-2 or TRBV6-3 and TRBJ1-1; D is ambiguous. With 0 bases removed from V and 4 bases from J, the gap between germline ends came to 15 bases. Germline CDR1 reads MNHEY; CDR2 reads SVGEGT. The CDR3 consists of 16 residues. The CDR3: CASSYSLSAPGTEAFF. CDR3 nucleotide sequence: TGTGCCAGCAGTTACTCCCTGTCGGCCCCGGGCACTGAAGCTTTCTTT.

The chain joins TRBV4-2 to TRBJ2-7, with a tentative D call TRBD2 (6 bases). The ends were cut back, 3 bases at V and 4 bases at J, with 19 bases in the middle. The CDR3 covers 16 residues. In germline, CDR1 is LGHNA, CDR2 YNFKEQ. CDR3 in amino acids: CASSQAHWGLTYEQYF. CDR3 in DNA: TGTGCCAGCAGCCAGGCTCATTGGGGACTCACTTACGAGCAGTACTTC.

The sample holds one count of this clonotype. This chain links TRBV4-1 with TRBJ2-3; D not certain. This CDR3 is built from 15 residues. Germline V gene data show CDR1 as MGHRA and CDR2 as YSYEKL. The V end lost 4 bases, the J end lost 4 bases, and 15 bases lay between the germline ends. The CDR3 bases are TGCGCCAGCAGCCGGCGCAAGGAGTCGGCAGATACGCAGTATTTT. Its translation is CASSRRKESADTQYF.

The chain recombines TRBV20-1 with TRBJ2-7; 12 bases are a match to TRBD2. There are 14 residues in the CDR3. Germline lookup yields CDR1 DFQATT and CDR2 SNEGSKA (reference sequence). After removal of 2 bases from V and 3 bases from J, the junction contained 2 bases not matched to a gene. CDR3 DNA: TGCAGTGCTAGAAAGACTAGCGGGGGCTACGAGCAGTACTTC. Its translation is CSARKTSGGYEQYF.

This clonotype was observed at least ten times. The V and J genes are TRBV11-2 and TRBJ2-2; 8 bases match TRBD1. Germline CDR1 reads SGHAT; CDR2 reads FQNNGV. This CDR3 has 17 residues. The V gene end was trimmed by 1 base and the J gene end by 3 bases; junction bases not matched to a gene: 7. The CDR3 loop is CASSLVTGQEHTGELFF. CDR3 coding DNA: TGTGCCAGCAGCTTAGTCACGGGACAGGAGCACACCGGGGAGCTGTTTTTT.

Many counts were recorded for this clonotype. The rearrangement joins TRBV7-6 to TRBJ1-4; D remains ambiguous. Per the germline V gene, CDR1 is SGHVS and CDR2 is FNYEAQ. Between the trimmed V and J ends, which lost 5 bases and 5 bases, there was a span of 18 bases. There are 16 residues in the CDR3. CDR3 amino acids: CASSARTGSDNEKLFF. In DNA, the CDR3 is TGTGCCAGCAGCGCTCGGACCGGGAGTGACAATGAAAAACTGTTTTTT.

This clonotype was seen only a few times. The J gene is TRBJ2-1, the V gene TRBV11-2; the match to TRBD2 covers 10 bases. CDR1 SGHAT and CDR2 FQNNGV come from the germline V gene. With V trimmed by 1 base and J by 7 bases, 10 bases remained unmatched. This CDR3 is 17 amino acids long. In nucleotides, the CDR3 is TGTGCCAGCAGCTTAGTTGGTAGCGGGGGGCCCGCTAATGAGCAGTTCTTC. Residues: CASSLVGSGGPANEQFF.

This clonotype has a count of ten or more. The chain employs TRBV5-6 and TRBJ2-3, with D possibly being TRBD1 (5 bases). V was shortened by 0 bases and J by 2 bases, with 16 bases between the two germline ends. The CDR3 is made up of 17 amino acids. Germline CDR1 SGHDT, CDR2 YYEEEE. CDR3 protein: CASSLEGRYLYTDTQYF. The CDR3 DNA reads TGTGCCAGCAGCTTGGAGGGGCGGTACCTTTACACAGATACGCAGTATTTT.

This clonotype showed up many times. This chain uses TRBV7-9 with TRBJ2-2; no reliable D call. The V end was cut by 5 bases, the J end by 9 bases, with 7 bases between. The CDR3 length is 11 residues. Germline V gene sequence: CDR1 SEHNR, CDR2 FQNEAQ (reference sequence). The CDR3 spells CASSPDRELFF. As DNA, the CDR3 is TGTGCCAGCAGCCCCGACCGGGAGCTGTTTTTT. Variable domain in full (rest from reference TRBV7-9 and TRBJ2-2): DTGVSQNPRHKITKRGQNVTFRCDPISEHNRLYWYRQTLGQGPEFLTYFQNEAQLEKSRLLSDRFSAERPKGSFSTLEIQRTEQGDSAMYLCASSPDRELFFGEGSRLTVL.

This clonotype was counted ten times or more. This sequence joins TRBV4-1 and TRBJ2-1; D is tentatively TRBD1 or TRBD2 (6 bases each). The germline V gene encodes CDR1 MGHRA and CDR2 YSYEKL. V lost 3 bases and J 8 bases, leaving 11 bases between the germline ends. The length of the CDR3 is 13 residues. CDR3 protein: CASSHPRGDEQFF. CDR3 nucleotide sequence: TGCGCCAGCAGCCACCCAAGGGGGGATGAGCAGTTCTTC.

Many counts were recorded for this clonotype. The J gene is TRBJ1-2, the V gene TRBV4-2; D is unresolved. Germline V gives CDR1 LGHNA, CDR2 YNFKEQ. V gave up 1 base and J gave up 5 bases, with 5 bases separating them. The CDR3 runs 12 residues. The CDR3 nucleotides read TGTGCCAGCAGCCAAGGGATTTATGGCTACACCTTC. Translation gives CASSQGIYGYTF.

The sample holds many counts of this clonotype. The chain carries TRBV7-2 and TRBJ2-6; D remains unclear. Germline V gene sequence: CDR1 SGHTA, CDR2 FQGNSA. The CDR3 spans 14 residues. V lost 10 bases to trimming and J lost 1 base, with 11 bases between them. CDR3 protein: CATPRLSGANVLTF. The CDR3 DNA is TGTGCCACCCCTAGACTTTCTGGGGCCAACGTCCTGACTTTC.

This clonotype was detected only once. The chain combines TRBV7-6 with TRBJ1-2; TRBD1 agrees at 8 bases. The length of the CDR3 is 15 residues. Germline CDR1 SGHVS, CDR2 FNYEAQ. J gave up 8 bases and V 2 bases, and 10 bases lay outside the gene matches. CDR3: CASSLSSQGVSGYTF. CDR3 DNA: TGTGCCAGCAGCTTATCCTCACAGGGGGTGTCGGGCTACACCTTC.

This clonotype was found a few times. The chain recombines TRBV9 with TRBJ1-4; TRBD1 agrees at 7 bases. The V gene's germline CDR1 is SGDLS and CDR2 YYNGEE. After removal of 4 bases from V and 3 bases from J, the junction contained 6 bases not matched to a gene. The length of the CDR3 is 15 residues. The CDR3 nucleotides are TGTGCCAGCAGCCTCCAGGGGGGCCCTAATGAAAAACTGTTTTTT. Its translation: CASSLQGGPNEKLFF.

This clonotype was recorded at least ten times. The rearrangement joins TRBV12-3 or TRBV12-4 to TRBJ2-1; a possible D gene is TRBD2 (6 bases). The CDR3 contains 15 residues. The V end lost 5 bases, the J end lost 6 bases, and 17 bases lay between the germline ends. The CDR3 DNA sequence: TGTGCCAGCAGTCCCCCGGGAGTACCATTCAATGAGCAGTTCTTC. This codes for CASSPPGVPFNEQFF.

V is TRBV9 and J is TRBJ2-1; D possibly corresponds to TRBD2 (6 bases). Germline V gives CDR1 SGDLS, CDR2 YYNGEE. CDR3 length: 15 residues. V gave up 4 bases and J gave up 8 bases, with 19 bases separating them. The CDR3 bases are TGTGCCAGCAGCCATACGGAGGGTAGTACCTATGAGCAGTTCTTC. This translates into CASSHTEGSTYEQFF.

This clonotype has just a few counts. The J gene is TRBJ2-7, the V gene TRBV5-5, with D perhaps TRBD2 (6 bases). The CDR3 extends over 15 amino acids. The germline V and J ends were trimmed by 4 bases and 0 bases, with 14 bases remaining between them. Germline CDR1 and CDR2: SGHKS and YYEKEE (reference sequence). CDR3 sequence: CASSPTGLGSYEQYF. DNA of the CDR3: TGTGCCAGCAGCCCTACGGGACTGGGCTCCTACGAGCAGTACTTC.